Listed below are T cell receptor beta chains from one sample, sequenced in a study of cytomegalovirus exposure and HLA in healthy donors. Measured with immunoSEQ multiplex PCR; TCRdb has only the in-frame clones, and not every one. Of 150,000 to 200,000 clones in the sample, more than 65% were seen once. Sample: PBMCs. These receptors were collected from a woman under 40 in good health and CMV-seropositive. Each CDR3 is given with its conserved first and last residue. Fields, in order: clone size, V gene, CDR3 length, J gene, D gene, CDR3 protein, CDR3 DNA. A D gene is named only where the DNA matches it firmly. Clone size appears in some rows only: once, few, many, or a class for an expanded clone.

>once|TRBV11-2|14|TRBJ2-7|NA
CASSLAGDDYEQYF
TGTGCCAGCAGCTTAGCGGGAGATGATTACGAGCAGTACTTC
>NA|TRBV28|18|TRBJ2-5|NA
CASSLRWAVISQHETQYF
TGTGCCAGCAGTTTAAGGTGGGCAGTCATCAGTCAGCACGAGACCCAGTACTTC
>NA|TRBV7-8|14|TRBJ2-7|TRBD2
CASSRTSGSYEQYF
TGTGCCAGCAGCAGAACTAGCGGGAGTTACGAGCAGTACTTC
>NA|TRBV6-5|15|TRBJ1-1|NA
CASSYWGRMNTEAFF
TGTGCCAGCAGTTATTGGGGCAGGATGAACACTGAAGCTTTCTTT
>few|TRBV18|13|TRBJ2-7|NA
CASSPPSSSEQYF
TGTGCCAGCTCACCACCTTCTAGTTCAGAGCAGTACTTC
>NA|TRBV5-1|15|TRBJ2-5|NA
CASSHRLGDQETQYF
TGCGCCAGCAGTCATCGTCTAGGAGACCAAGAGACCCAGTACTTC
>NA|TRBV19|12|TRBJ2-7|NA
CASTPGGYEQYF
TGTGCCAGTACCCCCGGTGGCTACGAGCAGTACTTC
>NA|TRBV4-3|16|TRBJ2-3|NA
CASSQEGGGGRGTQYF
TGCGCCAGCAGCCAAGAAGGCGGGGGCGGGCGTGGTACGCAGTATTTT
>NA|TRBV6-6|12|TRBJ2-7|NA
CASSLLYDEQYF
TGTGCCAGCAGCCTCCTCTACGACGAGCAGTACTTC
>NA|TRBV15|15|TRBJ2-7|NA
CATSSGGLNSYEQYF
TGTGCCACCTCGTCGGGGGGCCTGAACTCCTACGAGCAGTACTTC